Each of the 24 T cell receptor beta chains below was sequenced from the same sample in a study of blood T cell repertoires in COVID-19. Repertoires were generated with immunoSEQ multiplex PCR, while TCRdb's copy carries only in-frame clones and drops some. The repertoire has roughly 150,000 clones, more than 75% of them found once; the top ten carry 10%. The sample comprised peripheral blood. The receptors here all came from a woman in her 70s with COVID-19, enrolled during active disease.

The chain recombines TRBV27 with TRBJ1-2; no clear D gene. Germline V gene data show CDR1 as MNHEY and CDR2 as SMNVEV (reference sequence). With 3 bases removed from V and 3 bases from J, the gap between germline ends came to 8 bases. CDR3 size: 13 residues. CDR3 sequence reads: CASSLAAHYGYTF. The DNA for the CDR3 is TGTGCCAGCAGTTTGGCAGCGCACTATGGCTACACCTTC.

V and J are TRBV7-9 and TRBJ1-4; possibly TRBD1 for D (6 bases). This CDR3 region has 15 residues. The germline gives CDR1 SEHNR, CDR2 FQNEAQ (reference sequence). Trimming removed 2 bases from V and 8 bases from J, with 15 bases in between. The chain's CDR3 is CASSLRGGAQEKLFF. CDR3 DNA sequence: TGTGCCAGCAGCTTACGTGGGGGGGCGCAGGAAAAACTGTTTTTT. Based on the CDR3 plus reference TRBV7-9 and TRBJ1-4, the full variable domain is DTGVSQNPRHKITKRGQNVTFRCDPISEHNRLYWYRQTLGQGPEFLTYFQNEAQLEKSRLLSDRFSAERPKGSFSTLEIQRTEQGDSAMYLCASSLRGGAQEKLFFGSGTQLSVL.

The CDR3 loop is CASSQSAFYEQYF. Here the CDR3 DNA reads TGCGCCAGCAGTCAATCAGCCTTCTACGAGCAGTACTTC. V and J are TRBV23-1 and TRBJ2-7; no reliable D call. TRBV23-1 is an ORF; its function is uncertain. Trimming pared 0 bases from V and 3 bases from J, leaving 6 bases between. The CDR3 consists of 13 residues.

The V call is TRBV6-1, the J call TRBJ1-4, with unresolved D. The ends were cut back, 3 bases at V and 1 base at J, with 12 bases in the middle. The CDR3 is 16 residues long. The germline gives CDR1 MNHNS, CDR2 SASEGT. CDR3 DNA sequence: TGTGCCAGCAGTGATCCGGGATCTGTAACTAATGAAAAACTGTTTTTT. It codes for CASSDPGSVTNEKLFF.

The chain recombines TRBV18 with TRBJ1-1; D is perhaps TRBD1 (5 bases). The V end lost 5 bases, the J end lost 1 base, and 11 bases lay between the germline ends. This CDR3 spans 14 amino acids. Germline CDR1 KGHSH, CDR2 LQKENI. CDR3 amino acids: CASSIQVENTEAFF. The CDR3 region has the DNA TGTGCCAGCTCAATACAGGTCGAGAACACTGAAGCTTTCTTT.

A few counts support this clone. The chain employs TRBV10-3 and TRBJ1-5; D possibly corresponds to TRBD1 (6 bases). CDR1 and CDR2 (germline): ENHRY, SYGVKD. The CDR3 totals 15 residues. V was cut by 2 bases and J by 2 bases, with 10 bases left in between. In DNA, the CDR3 is TGTGCCATCAGTGAGGTCAGGGGTGGCAATCAGCCCCAGCATTTT. Its translation: CAISEVRGGNQPQHF.

The chain links TRBV5-1 to TRBJ2-2; D is uncertain. The CDR3 covers 15 residues. The germline V and J ends were trimmed by 0 bases and 1 base, with 7 bases remaining between them. The germline V gene has CDR1 SGHRS and CDR2 YFSETQ. The CDR3 here is CASSLAQVNTGELFF. The CDR3 coding sequence is TGCGCCAGCAGCTTGGCGCAGGTGAACACCGGGGAGCTGTTTTTT.

This clone is a singleton in its sample. The chain is built from TRBV5-6 and TRBJ1-2, with 11 bases aligning to TRBD1. Germline V gives CDR1 SGHDT, CDR2 YYEEEE. The CDR3 spans 15 residues. The junction had 3 bases not matched to a gene; V was cut back by 3 bases and J by 2 bases. CDR3 amino acids: CASSSGTGGNYGYTF. CDR3 coding DNA: TGTGCCAGCAGCTCCGGGACAGGGGGGAACTATGGCTACACCTTC.

CDR3 coding DNA: TGTGCCAGCAGTTTATCTAGAGGGGGTTTCAATCAGCCCCAGCATTTT. This encodes CASSLSRGGFNQPQHF. This chain uses TRBV27 with TRBJ1-5, with D possibly being TRBD1 (6 bases). Germline loops: CDR1 MNHEY, CDR2 SMNVEV (reference sequence). The germline V and J ends were trimmed by 0 bases and 3 bases, with 12 bases remaining between them. The CDR3 contains 16 residues.

The chain uses TRBV19 and TRBJ1-1, with D maybe TRBD1 (5 bases). This CDR3 region has 15 residues. Deletions cut 5 bases from V and 2 bases from J, with 15 bases between. Germline V gene lookup returns CDR1 LNHDA and CDR2 SQIVND (reference sequence). The CDR3 loop reads CASSPRRGGNTEAFF. DNA for the CDR3: TGTGCCAGTAGTCCCCGCCGGGGGGGAAACACTGAAGCTTTCTTT.

In its sample, this clone was seen a few times. The rearrangement links TRBV6-4 to TRBJ1-1; TRBD1 aligns across 12 bases. Germline CDR1 is MRHNA and CDR2 is SNTAGT. V dropped 5 bases and J dropped 7; count of bases not matched to a gene: 5. The CDR3 sequence is 14 residues long. CDR3 coding DNA: TGTGCCAGCAGTTCCGGGACAGGGGGCGGTGAAGCTTTCTTT. This encodes CASSSGTGGGEAFF.

This clone was observed a single time. The chain carries TRBV7-2 and TRBJ2-7; 11 positions match TRBD1. Trimming took 3 bases from V and 2 from J; bases not matched to a gene: 3. This CDR3 is 15 amino acids long. Looked up from germline, CDR1 is SGHTA and CDR2 is FQGNSA. CDR3: CASSFGTGGPYEQYF. DNA for the CDR3: TGTGCCAGCAGCTTCGGGACAGGGGGTCCCTACGAGCAGTACTTC.

The chain has TRBV10-2 and TRBJ1-3; the D gene is possibly TRBD1 (6 bases). The germline V gene encodes CDR1 WSHSY and CDR2 SAAADI. Deletions cut 6 bases from V and 7 bases from J, with 16 bases between. The CDR3 totals 14 residues. Here the CDR3 DNA reads TGCGCCAGCAGGGGAGGGGGGCGCGGGAACACCATATATTTT. Translating it yields CASRGGGRGNTIYF.

J is TRBJ2-3 and V is TRBV5-1, with 8 nucleotides matching TRBD1. V shed 2 bases and J 7 bases; nucleotides not matched to a gene: 6. CDR3 length equals 14 residues. Germline V CDR1 and CDR2: SGHRS, YFSETQ. The CDR3: CASSLGQGINTQYF. In DNA form, the CDR3 reads TGCGCCAGCAGCTTAGGACAGGGTATTAATACGCAGTATTTT.

The J gene is TRBJ2-3, the V gene TRBV5-4; a weak D match, TRBD1 (6 bases). The CDR3 sequence is 18 residues long. Germline-derived CDR1 and CDR2 are SGHNT and YYREEE (reference sequence). The ends were cut back, 2 bases at V and 0 bases at J, with 19 bases in the middle. The CDR3 DNA reads as TGTGCCAGCAGCTTTCACTCAGGGGCGTCCAGGAGCACAGATACGCAGTATTTT. It is translated as CASSFHSGASRSTDTQYF.

The V and J genes are TRBV5-6 and TRBJ1-1; 9 bases are a match to TRBD1. Trimming cost V 0 bases and J 4 bases; bases outside gene matches: 7. Germline V gene data show CDR1 as SGHDT and CDR2 as YYEEEE. There are 16 residues in the CDR3. DNA for the CDR3: TGTGCCAGCAGCTTGGCCAACAGGGGGCGAGGCACTGAAGCTTTCTTT. This sequence encodes CASSLANRGRGTEAFF.

This chain connects TRBV6-5 to TRBJ2-3; TRBD1 agrees at 12 bases. This CDR3 is built from 15 residues. V lost 5 bases to trimming and J lost 2 bases; unmatched junction nucleotides: 2. Germline values: CDR1 MNHEY, CDR2 SVGAGI. The CDR3 coding sequence is TGTGCCAGCAGTCGGGACAGGGGGCCCACAGATACGCAGTATTTT. The encoded protein is CASSRDRGPTDTQYF.

The V call is TRBV5-4, the J call TRBJ1-2, with 7 bases aligning to TRBD1. The CDR3 extends over 12 amino acids. Germline V gene sequence: CDR1 SGHNT, CDR2 YYREEE (reference sequence). V lost 3 bases, J lost 7 bases, and 3 bases stayed unmatched. The CDR3 spells CASSSTGSGYTF. CDR3 in DNA: TGTGCCAGCAGCTCGACAGGGTCTGGCTACACCTTC.

The chain combines TRBV4-2 with TRBJ1-5; 10 positions match TRBD1. V lost 1 base, J lost 6 bases, and 12 bases stayed unmatched. The CDR3 contains 18 residues. The V gene's germline CDR1 is LGHNA and CDR2 YNFKEQ. CDR3: CASSQGSPGQGYSQPQHF. In DNA, the CDR3 is TGTGCCAGCAGCCAAGGTTCCCCGGGACAGGGGTACAGTCAGCCCCAGCATTTT.

This chain uses TRBV7-2 with TRBJ1-6, with D hard to call. The V gene's germline CDR1 is SGHTA and CDR2 FQGNSA. The CDR3 has 13 residues. Deletions cut 5 bases from V and 8 bases from J, with 10 bases between. The chain's CDR3 is CASSTRGDSPLHF. The CDR3 bases are TGTGCCAGCAGCACCCGCGGGGATTCACCCCTCCACTTT. Variable domain in full (rest from reference TRBV7-2 and TRBJ1-6): GAGVSQSPSNKVTEKGKDVELRCDPISGHTALYWYRQSLGQGLEFLIYFQGNSAPDKSGLPSDRFSAERTGGSVSTLTIQRTQQEDSAVYLCASSTRGDSPLHFGNGTRLTVT.

The chain uses TRBV2 and TRBJ1-1, with D unclear. The V gene lost 8 bases and the J gene lost 1 base, with 11 bases spanning the gap. This CDR3 comprises 13 residues. The germline CDR1 and CDR2 sequences are SNHLY and FYNNEI. CDR3 protein: CASHPGRNTEAFF. The CDR3 region has the DNA TGTGCCAGCCATCCAGGAAGGAACACTGAAGCTTTCTTT.

The rearrangement links TRBV5-8 to TRBJ1-1; D is ambiguous. The germline V gene encodes CDR1 SGHTS and CDR2 YDEGEE. The CDR3 spans 11 residues. The V end was cut by 1 base, the J end by 7 bases, with 5 bases between. This CDR3 reads CASSLFGEAFF. DNA of the CDR3: TGTGCCAGCAGCTTGTTCGGTGAAGCTTTCTTT. Supplemented by reference TRBV5-8 and TRBJ1-1, the full variable domain reads EAGVTQSPTHLIKTRGQQATLRCSPISGHTSVYWYQQALGLGLQFLLWYDEGEERNRGNFPPRFSGRQFPNYSSELNVNALELEDSALYLCASSLFGEAFFGQGTRLTVV.

The DNA for the CDR3 is TGTGCCACCAGCAGAGCGGGCAAGGGGGAAAGGGAAAAACTGTTTTTT. Translating it yields CATSRAGKGEREKLFF. J is TRBJ1-4 and V is TRBV15, with a weak D call TRBD1 (6 bases). The CDR3 is 16 amino acids. V was cut by 1 base and J by 8 bases, with 17 bases left in between. CDR1 is LNHNV, CDR2 YYDKDF, per germline (reference sequence).

The chain combines TRBV7-2 with TRBJ1-4, with a tentative D call TRBD1 (6 bases). The germline V gene encodes CDR1 SGHTA and CDR2 FQGNSA. The CDR3 extends over 15 amino acids. V was clipped by 3 bases and J by 8 bases, with 16 bases between them. The CDR3 loop is CASSFLQAGEEKLFF. The CDR3 nucleotides are TGTGCCAGCAGCTTCCTCCAGGCAGGGGAGGAAAAACTGTTTTTT.